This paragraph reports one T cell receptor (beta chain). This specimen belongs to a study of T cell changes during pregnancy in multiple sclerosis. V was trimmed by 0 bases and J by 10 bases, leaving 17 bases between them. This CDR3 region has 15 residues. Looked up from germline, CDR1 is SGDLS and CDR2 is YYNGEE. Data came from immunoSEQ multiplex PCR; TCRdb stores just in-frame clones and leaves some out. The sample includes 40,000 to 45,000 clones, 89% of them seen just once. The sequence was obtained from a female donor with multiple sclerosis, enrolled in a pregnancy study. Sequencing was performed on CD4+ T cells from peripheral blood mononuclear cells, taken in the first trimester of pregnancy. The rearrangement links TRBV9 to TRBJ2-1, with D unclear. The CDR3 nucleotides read TGTGCCAGCAGCGTAGGTAGGAGCGCTCCAGCGGAGCAGTTCTTC. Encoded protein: CASSVGRSAPAEQFF.